This TCR beta chain was sequenced during a study of regulatory T cells in long-lasting Graves disease. Study-wide results and caveats: TRBV28, TRBJ1-2 and TRBJ2-5 emerged as the favored segments in persistent disease.

Sequencing libraries for TCR beta were prepared with iRepertoire HTBI primers and Arm-PCR of CDR3 regions. Under the authors' procedure: Sequenced samples collectively carried 62 TRBV and around 15 TRBJ segments. MiXCR, run by TCRdb on the multiplex PCR reads, gives a single entry per CDR3 protein. TCRdb, not the original authors, processed these V and J calls. The sample holds 400,000 to 550,000 distinct CDR3 sequences; about 16% are singletons and the top ten take 16%. Trimming cost V 5 bases and J 5 bases; bases outside gene matches: 4. The CDR3 consists of 14 residues. Germline V gene data show CDR1 as SGHDN and CDR2 as FVKESK. Points on this clonotype: Its antigen is not identified.

The time point is: newly diagnosed GD, antithyroid drugs for less than 3 months. Generation of the TCR library employed RNA extracted from PBMCs. The authors diagnosed Graves' disease using American Thyroid Association guidelines. The data also belong to a second study, concerning T cells in Graves' hyperthyroidism and ophthalmopathy. As reported in that work: Blood held most thyroid clonotypes expanded above 0.001 frequency.

This chain uses TRBV14 with TRBJ2-1, with 9 bases identical to TRBD2. The TCR was taken from a woman aged 25 to 39 with Graves disease. The starting material was peripheral blood mononuclear cells (PBMCs), obtained at new diagnosis, from a patient treated with antithyroid drugs. The CDR3 loop is CASSFRLADNEQFF. CDR3 bases: TGTGCCAGCAGCTTTCGACTAGCGGACAATGAGCAGTTCTTC.